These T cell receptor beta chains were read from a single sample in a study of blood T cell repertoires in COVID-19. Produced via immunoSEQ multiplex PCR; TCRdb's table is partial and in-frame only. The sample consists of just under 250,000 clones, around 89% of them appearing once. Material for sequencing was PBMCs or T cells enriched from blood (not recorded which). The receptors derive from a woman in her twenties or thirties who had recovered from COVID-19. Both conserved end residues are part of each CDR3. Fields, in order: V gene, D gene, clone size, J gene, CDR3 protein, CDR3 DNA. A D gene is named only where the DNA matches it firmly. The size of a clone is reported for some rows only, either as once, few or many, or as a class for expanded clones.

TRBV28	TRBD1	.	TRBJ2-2	CASTPGGVGTGELFF	TGTGCCAGCACCCCAGGGGGAGTGGGCACCGGGGAGCTGTTTTTT
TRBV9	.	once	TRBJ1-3	CASSPWDVERGAHTIYF	TGTGCCAGCAGCCCATGGGATGTTGAGCGGGGGGCTCACACCATATATTTT
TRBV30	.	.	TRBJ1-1	CAWEGEGAEAFF	TGTGCCTGGGAGGGGGAAGGCGCTGAAGCTTTCTTT
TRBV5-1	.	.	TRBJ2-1	CASSLIQTSSYNEQFF	TGCGCCAGCAGCTTGATCCAGACAAGCTCCTACAATGAGCAGTTCTTC
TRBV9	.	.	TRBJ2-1	CASSPPSRGSYNEQFF	TGTGCCAGCAGCCCTCCCTCTAGGGGCTCCTACAATGAGCAGTTCTTC
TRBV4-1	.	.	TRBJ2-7	CASSQRGAPGVSGGEQYF	TGCGCCAGCAGCCAAAGGGGAGCTCCGGGAGTGAGTGGGGGCGAGCAGTACTTC
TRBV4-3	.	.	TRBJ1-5	CASSETTDFNQPQHF	TGCGCCAGCAGCGAAACGACAGATTTTAATCAGCCCCAGCATTTT
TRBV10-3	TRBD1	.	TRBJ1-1	CAITAQQGSTEAFF	TGTGCCATCACTGCGCAACAGGGGAGCACTGAAGCTTTCTTT
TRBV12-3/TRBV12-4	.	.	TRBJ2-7	CASLRDVPDEQYF	TGTGCCAGCCTCCGGGATGTGCCCGACGAGCAGTACTTC
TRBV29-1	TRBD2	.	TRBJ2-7	CSVGFIGYGRDVHEQYF	TGCAGCGTTGGTTTTATCGGTTACGGGAGGGACGTCCACGAGCAGTACTTC
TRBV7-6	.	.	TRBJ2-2	CASSLLGHSRMPGELFF	TGTGCCAGCAGCTTATTGGGACACTCGAGGATGCCCGGGGAGCTGTTTTTT
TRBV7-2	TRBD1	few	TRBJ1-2	CASSPTGEVYGYTF	TGTGCCAGCAGCCCGACAGGGGAGGTCTATGGCTACACCTTC
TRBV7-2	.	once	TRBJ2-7	CASSLGPSNSYEQYF	TGTGCCAGCAGCTTAGGGCCTAGCAACTCCTACGAGCAGTACTTC
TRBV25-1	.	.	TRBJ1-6	CASSENLEGSPLHF	TGTGCCAGCAGTGAAAACCTCGAGGGTTCACCCCTCCACTTT
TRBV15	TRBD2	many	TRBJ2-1	CATSRVLAGGLDEQFF	TGTGCCACCAGCAGAGTATTGGCGGGAGGGCTGGATGAGCAGTTCTTC
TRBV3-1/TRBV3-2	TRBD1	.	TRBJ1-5	CASSQWDSSNQPQHF	TGTGCCAGCAGCCAATGGGACAGTAGCAATCAGCCCCAGCATTTT
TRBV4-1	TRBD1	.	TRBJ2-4	CASSQFMGQGKLSSKNIQYF	TGCGCCAGCAGCCAATTTATGGGACAGGGCAAACTGAGTTCCAAAAACATTCAGTACTTC
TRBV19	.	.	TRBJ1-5	CASSLSNQPQHF	TGTGCCAGTAGTTTGTCGAATCAGCCCCAGCATTTT
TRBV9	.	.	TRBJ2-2	CASGLGRLGTGELFF	TGTGCCAGCGGGCTGGGGAGGCTCGGCACCGGGGAGCTGTTTTTT
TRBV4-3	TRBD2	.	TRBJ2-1	CASSTQAGTGDEQFF	TGCGCCAGCAGCACTCAAGCGGGAACGGGCGATGAGCAGTTCTTC
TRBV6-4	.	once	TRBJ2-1	CASSATQGGHNEQFF	TGTGCCAGCAGTGCCACTCAGGGGGGCCACAATGAGCAGTTCTTC
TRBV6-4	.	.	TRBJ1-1	CASSWAGAILNTEAFF	TGTGCCAGCAGTTGGGCAGGGGCCATCCTTAACACTGAAGCTTTCTTT
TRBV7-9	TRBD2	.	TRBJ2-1	CASSLLAGGDNEQFF	TGTGCCAGCAGCTTACTAGCGGGAGGGGACAATGAGCAGTTCTTC
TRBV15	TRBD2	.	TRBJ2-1	CATSGGTSGHNEQFF	TGTGCCACCAGCGGGGGGACTAGCGGGCACAATGAGCAGTTCTTC
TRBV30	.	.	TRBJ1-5	CAWSRDFGDQPQHF	TGTGCCTGGTCAAGGGACTTTGGTGACCAGCCCCAGCATTTT
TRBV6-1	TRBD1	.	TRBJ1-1	CASSERTGVNTEAFF	TGTGCCAGCAGTGAGCGGACAGGGGTGAACACTGAAGCTTTCTTT
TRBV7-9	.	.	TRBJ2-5	CASSFLTGWWESQETQYF	TGTGCCAGCAGCTTCCTCACAGGGTGGTGGGAAAGCCAAGAGACCCAGTACTTC
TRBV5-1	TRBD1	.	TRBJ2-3	CASSSTGVSDTQYF	TGCGCCAGCAGCTCTACAGGGGTTAGTGATACGCAGTATTTT
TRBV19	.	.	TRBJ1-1	CASSIARLNTEAFF	TGTGCCAGTAGTATAGCCAGATTGAACACTGAAGCTTTCTTT
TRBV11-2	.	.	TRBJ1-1	CASSRPGGRDLAEAFF	TGTGCCAGCAGCCGCCCCGGGGGGAGGGATTTGGCTGAAGCTTTCTTT
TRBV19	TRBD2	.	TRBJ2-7	CASSPGLGGYEQYF	TGTGCCAGTAGTCCAGGACTAGGCGGCTACGAGCAGTACTTC
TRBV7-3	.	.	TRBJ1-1	CASSPRGEDTEAFF	TGTGCCAGCAGCCCCAGGGGCGAGGACACTGAAGCTTTCTTT
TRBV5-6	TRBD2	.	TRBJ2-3	CASSGTGGSADTQYF	TGTGCCAGCAGTGGAACGGGAGGATCGGCAGATACGCAGTATTTT
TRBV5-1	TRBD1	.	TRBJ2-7	CASSRDRVYEQYF	TGCGCCAGCAGCCGGGACAGGGTCTACGAGCAGTACTTC
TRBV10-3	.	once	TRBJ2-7	CAISESTGEQYF	TGTGCCATCAGTGAGTCAACGGGCGAGCAGTACTTC
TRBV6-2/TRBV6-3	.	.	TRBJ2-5	CASSYGQGGGTQYF	TGTGCCAGCAGTTACGGTCAGGGAGGTGGTACCCAGTACTTC
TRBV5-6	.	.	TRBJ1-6	CASSNGGGGNSPLHF	TGTGCCAGCAGCAACGGGGGAGGGGGGAATTCACCCCTCCACTTT
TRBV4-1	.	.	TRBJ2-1	CASSQVLPGGRFF	TGCGCCAGCAGCCAAGTACTACCCGGCGGTAGGTTCTTC
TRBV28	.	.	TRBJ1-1	CASSFPSRVRGRSRGTEAFF	TGTGCCAGCAGTTTCCCCTCAAGGGTACGGGGGAGATCGAGAGGGACTGAAGCTTTCTTT
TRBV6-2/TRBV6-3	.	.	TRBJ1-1	CASSPQDRRAFF	TGTGCCAGCAGTCCCCAGGATCGACGAGCTTTCTTT
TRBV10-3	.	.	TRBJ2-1	CAISESTRGLRGSDEQFF	TGTGCCATCAGTGAGTCGACCAGGGGTCTTCGAGGCTCGGATGAGCAGTTCTTC
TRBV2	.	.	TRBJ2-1	CASSELRGNEQFF	TGTGCCAGCAGTGAATTGAGAGGGAATGAGCAGTTCTTC
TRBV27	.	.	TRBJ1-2	CASSVTGNYGYTF	TGTGCCAGCAGTGTTACAGGGAACTATGGCTACACCTTC
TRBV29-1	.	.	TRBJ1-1	CSVSDRPNTEAFF	TGCAGCGTCTCCGACAGGCCGAACACTGAAGCTTTCTTT
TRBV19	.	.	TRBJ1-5	CASKATHQPQHF	TGTGCCAGTAAGGCGACACATCAGCCCCAGCATTTT
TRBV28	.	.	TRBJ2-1	CASKPSGYYNEQFF	TGTGCCAGCAAGCCCAGCGGTTACTACAATGAGCAGTTCTTC
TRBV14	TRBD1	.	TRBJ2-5	CASSTGAWEETQYF	TGTGCCAGCAGCACAGGGGCTTGGGAAGAGACCCAGTACTTC
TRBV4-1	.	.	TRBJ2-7	CASSQENTVAREQYF	TGCGCCAGCAGCCAAGAAAACACGGTAGCGCGGGAGCAGTACTTC
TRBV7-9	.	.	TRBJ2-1	CASSSRRYPMSLNEQFF	TGTGCCAGCAGCTCTAGAAGATACCCAATGAGCTTAAATGAGCAGTTCTTC
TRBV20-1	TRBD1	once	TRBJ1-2	CSASRSTGMSINYGYTF	TGCAGTGCTAGTAGGTCGACAGGGATGTCGATTAACTATGGCTACACCTTC
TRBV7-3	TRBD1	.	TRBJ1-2	CASSLDGQAYGYTF	TGTGCCAGCAGCCTGGACGGACAGGCCTATGGCTACACCTTC
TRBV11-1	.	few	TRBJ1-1	CASSSTGMNTEAFF	TGTGCCAGCAGCTCAACAGGTATGAACACTGAAGCTTTCTTT
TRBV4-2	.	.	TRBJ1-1	CASSPTLAPNTEAFF	TGTGCCAGCAGCCCAACACTAGCTCCGAACACTGAAGCTTTCTTT
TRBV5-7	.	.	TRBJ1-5	CASSWEQGIPYSNQPQHF	TGTGCCAGCAGCTGGGAACAGGGAATTCCTTATAGCAATCAGCCCCAGCATTTT
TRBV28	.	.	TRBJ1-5	CASSFSRGNQPQHF	TGTGCCAGCAGTTTCTCACGGGGCAATCAGCCCCAGCATTTT
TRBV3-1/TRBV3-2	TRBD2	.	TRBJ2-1	CASSQDGASGGNEQFF	TGTGCCAGCAGCCAAGATGGGGCTAGCGGAGGTAATGAGCAGTTCTTC
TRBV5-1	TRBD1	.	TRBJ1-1	CASSSGTGGRDTEAFF	TGCGCCAGCAGCTCCGGGACAGGGGGACGGGACACTGAAGCTTTCTTT
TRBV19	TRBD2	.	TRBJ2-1	CASSSGLAGFSEQFF	TGTGCCAGTAGTTCCGGACTAGCGGGGTTCTCTGAGCAGTTCTTC
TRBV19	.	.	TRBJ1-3	CASRRRGDSGNTIYF	TGTGCCAGTAGAAGACGGGGGGACTCTGGAAACACCATATATTTT